Listed below are T cell receptor beta chains from one sample, sequenced in a study of tumor-infiltrating lymphocytes in primary liver carcinoma. From the multiplex PCR reads, TCRdb called clonotypes with MiXCR, one entry per CDR3 protein. Of 90,000 to 150,000 distinct CDR3 sequences in the sample, roughly 75% were seen once. Sequencing was done on a sample of tumor-adjacent normal liver tissue. Receptors were obtained from a woman aged 60-70 years with primary liver carcinoma and hepatitis B virus infection. Both conserved end residues are part of each CDR3. D genes are given only for firm matches. Not all rows give a size; the values are once, few, many and, for expanded clones, a class.

few | TRBJ2-2 | TRBV28 | NA | CASSSGLTNTGELFF | TGTGCCAGCAGTTCCGGACTAACGAACACCGGGGAGCTGTTTTTT
NA | TRBJ1-5 | TRBV6-5 | NA | CASSYLTGYQSQHF | TGTGCCAGCAGTTACTTGACGGGATATCAGTCCCAGCATTTT
NA | TRBJ2-7 | TRBV6-2/TRBV6-3 | NA | CASSQEGLSNYEQYF | TGTGCCAGCAGCCAGGAGGGGTTATCCAACTACGAGCAGTACTTC
many | TRBJ1-2 | TRBV6-1 | NA | CASSVSGQGGGVAGYTF | TGTGCCAGCAGTGTATCGGGTCAGGGCGGAGGAGTGGCCGGCTACACCTTC
NA | TRBJ2-6 | TRBV28 | NA | CTSSFLGGAGANVLTF | TGTACCAGCAGTTTTTTAGGGGGGGCTGGGGCCAACGTCCTGACTTTC
NA | TRBJ2-1 | TRBV19 | NA | CASSIVASFSSYNKQFF | TGTGCCAGTAGTATAGTTGCTAGCTTCTCCTCCTACAATAAGCAGTTCTTC
NA | TRBJ1-5 | TRBV28 | TRBD1 | CASSALKGQGNQPQHF | TGTGCCAGCAGTGCCCTTAAGGGACAGGGCAATCAGCCCCAGCATTTT
NA | TRBJ1-5 | TRBV12-3/TRBV12-4 | NA | CASSPDKDQPQNF | TGTGCCAGCAGTCCTGACAAAGATCAGCCTCAGAATTTT
NA | TRBJ2-7 | TRBV6-2/TRBV6-3 | TRBD2 | CPSSYLRQGLTSGRMAEQYF | TGTCCCAGCAGTTACCTTAGACAGGGTTTGACTAGCGGGAGAATGGCCGAGCAGTACTTC
NA | TRBJ2-4 | TRBV11-3 | NA | CANRGEPDIQYF | TGTGCCAACAGAGGGGAGCCGGACATTCAATACTTC
NA | TRBJ2-7 | TRBV11-2 | NA | CASSISSGSWGEHYF | TGTGCCAGCAGCATATCATCCGGGAGTTGGGGCGAGCATTACTTC
many | TRBJ2-5 | TRBV6-2/TRBV6-3 | NA | CASSYSDSFYETQYF | TGTGCCAGCAGTTACTCGGACAGTTTTTACGAGACCCAGTACTTC
NA | TRBJ1-1 | TRBV11-2 | NA | CASILRVEGEAFF | TGTGCCAGCATTTTGAGAGTGGAGGGGGAAGCTTTCTTT
NA | TRBJ2-2 | TRBV7-9 | TRBD2 | CASSFPGTSGPIWNTGELFF | TGTGCCAGCAGCTTCCCTGGCACTAGCGGGCCGATTTGGAACACCGGGGAGCTGTTTTTT
many | TRBJ2-2 | TRBV4-1 | NA | CASSRTPNTGELFF | TGCGCCAGCAGCCGCACCCCAAACACCGGGGAGCTGTTTTTT
medium-sized | TRBJ2-7 | TRBV11-2 | TRBD2 | CASSLEPSGSGEQYF | TGTGCCAGCAGCTTAGAGCCTAGCGGGAGCGGCGAGCAGTACTTC
NA | TRBJ1-1 | TRBV5-1 | NA | CASNSRGQGQNTEAFF | TGTGCCAGCAACTCGAGGGGCCAGGGCCAGAACACTGAAGCTTTCTTT
few | TRBJ1-1 | TRBV20-1 | NA | CSARPDWGAFF | TGCAGTGCGCGTCCGGACTGGGGCGCTTTCTTT
NA | TRBJ1-5 | TRBV12-3/TRBV12-4 | NA | CASSLIRGWDSNQPWHF | TGTGCCAGCAGTTTAATCAGGGGATGGGATAGCAATCAGCCCTGGCATTTT
once | TRBJ2-5 | TRBV15 | NA | CAISPIATGPQETQYF | TGTGCCATCAGTCCTATCGCGACAGGACCCCAAGAGACCCAGTACTTC
once | TRBJ2-3 | TRBV28 | NA | CASSSLGAGDGTDTRYF | TGTGCCAGCAGTTCCCTAGGGGCAGGGGACGGCACAGATACGCGGTATTTT
NA | TRBJ2-3 | TRBV11-3 | NA | CAGRYTDMQYF | TGTGCCGGCAGATACACGGATATGCAGTATTTT
many | TRBJ2-3 | TRBV12-3/TRBV12-4 | NA | CASSSTLGGTDTQYF | TGTGCCAGCAGTTCCACCCTAGGGGGAACAGATACGCAGTATTTT
many | TRBJ2-1 | TRBV28 | NA | CASSLGGMAGNEQFF | TGTGCCAGCAGTTTAGGGGGAATGGCAGGGAATGAGCAGTTCTTC
NA | TRBJ2-7 | TRBV6-2/TRBV6-3 | NA | CASSGTPRERYF | TGTGCCTCCTCCGGGACCCCTCGCGAGCGGTACTTC
NA | TRBJ2-3 | TRBV11-3 | NA | CASTVQGTDTQYF | TGTGCCAGCACAGTGCAGGGTACAGATACGCAGTATTTT
NA | TRBJ2-7 | TRBV7-2 | NA | CVSSLVPGGREQYF | TGTGTCAGCAGCTTAGTTCCGGGTGGAAGGGAGCAGTACTTC
many | TRBJ1-4 | TRBV28 | NA | CASSQNEKLFF | TGTGCCAGCAGTCAAAATGAAAAACTGTTTTTT
many | TRBJ1-1 | TRBV5-1 | TRBD1 | CASSYDRGPEAFF | TGCGCCAGCAGCTATGACAGGGGGCCTGAAGCTTTCTTT
NA | TRBJ1-5 | TRBV5-8 | NA | CASGFSGGNQPQHF | TGTGCCAGCGGCTTTTCTGGGGGTAATCAGCCCCAGCATTTC
once | TRBJ2-7 | TRBV29-1 | TRBD1 | CSVQGVFPYEQYF | TGCAGCGTCCAGGGGGTTTTTCCCTACGAGCAGTACTTC
NA | TRBJ2-7 | TRBV29-1 | TRBD2 | CSVVRTRDTYERYF | TGCAGCGTCGTGAGGACTAGGGATACCTACGAGCGGTACTTC
NA | TRBJ2-1 | TRBV5-1 | TRBD2 | CASSPGLATYNEQFF | TGCGCCAGCAGCCCAGGACTAGCGACGTACAATGAGCAGTTCTTC
NA | TRBJ2-1 | TRBV20-1 | NA | CSASRGRGWDNEQFF | TGCAGTGCTAGTAGGGGGAGGGGTTGGGACAATGAGCAGTTCTTC
NA | TRBJ2-1 | TRBV11-2 | TRBD2 | CASSRLASGYSEQFF | TGTGCCAGCAGCCGACTAGCATCTGGATACAGTGAGCAGTTCTTC
NA | TRBJ1-3 | TRBV4-1 | NA | CASSHDTGTSSGNTIYF | TGCGCCAGCAGCCATGACACCGGGACATCCTCTGGAAACACCATATATTTT
medium-sized | TRBJ2-5 | TRBV7-8 | NA | CASNSGRWQETQYF | TGTGCCAGCAACTCAGGGAGATGGCAAGAGACCCAGTACTTC
many | TRBJ2-7 | TRBV28 | NA | CASSLAGSSSYEQYF | TGTGCCAGCAGTTTGGCAGGGTCGAGCTCCTACGAGCAGTACTTC
many | TRBJ2-1 | TRBV28 | TRBD2 | CASSPGTSGRGYEQFF | TGTGCCAGCAGCCCCGGGACTAGCGGGAGAGGCTATGAGCAGTTCTTC
many | TRBJ1-2 | TRBV7-9 | TRBD1 | CASSRGQADYGYTF | TGTGCCAGCAGCCGCGGACAGGCGGACTATGGCTACACCTTC
NA | TRBJ2-3 | TRBV10-1 | NA | CATAGDRDTDTQYF | TGTGCCACCGCGGGAGACAGGGACACAGATACGCAGTATTTT
many | TRBJ1-4 | TRBV4-2 | TRBD1 | CASSQRGRGEKLFF | TGTGCCAGCAGCCAGAGGGGGCGAGGTGAAAAACTGTTTTTT
NA | TRBJ2-7 | TRBV5-6 | NA | CTSGLGLENEQYF | TGTACCAGCGGCTTGGGGCTAGAAAACGAGCAGTACTTC